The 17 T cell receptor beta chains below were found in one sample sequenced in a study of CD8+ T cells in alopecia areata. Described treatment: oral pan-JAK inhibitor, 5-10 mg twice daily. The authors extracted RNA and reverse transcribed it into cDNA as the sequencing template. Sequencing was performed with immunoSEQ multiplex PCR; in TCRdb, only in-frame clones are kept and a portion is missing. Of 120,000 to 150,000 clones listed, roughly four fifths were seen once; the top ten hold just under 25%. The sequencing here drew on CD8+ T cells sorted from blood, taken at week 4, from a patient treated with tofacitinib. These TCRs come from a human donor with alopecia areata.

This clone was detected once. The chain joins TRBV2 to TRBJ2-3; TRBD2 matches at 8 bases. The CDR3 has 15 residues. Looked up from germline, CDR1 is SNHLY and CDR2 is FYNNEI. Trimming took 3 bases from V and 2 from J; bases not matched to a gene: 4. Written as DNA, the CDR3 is TGTGCCAGCAGTGAGAGTAGCGGGGTCACAGATACGCAGTATTTT. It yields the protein CASSESSGVTDTQYF.

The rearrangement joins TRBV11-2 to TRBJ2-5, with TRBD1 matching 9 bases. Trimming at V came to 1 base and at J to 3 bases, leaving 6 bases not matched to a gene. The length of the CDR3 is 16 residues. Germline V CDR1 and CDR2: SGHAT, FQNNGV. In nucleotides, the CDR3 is TGTGCCAGCAGCTTAGGGGGGGGACAGGGTGAAGAGACCCAGTACTTC. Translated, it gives CASSLGGGQGEETQYF.

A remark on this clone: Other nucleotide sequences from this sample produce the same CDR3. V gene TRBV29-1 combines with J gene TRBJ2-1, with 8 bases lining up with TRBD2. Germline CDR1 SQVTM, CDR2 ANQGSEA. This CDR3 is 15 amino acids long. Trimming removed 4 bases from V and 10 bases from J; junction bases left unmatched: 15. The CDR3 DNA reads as TGCAGCGTTGCGACCGGAACTAGCGGTCAACGGGAGCAGTTCTTC. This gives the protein CSVATGTSGQREQFF.

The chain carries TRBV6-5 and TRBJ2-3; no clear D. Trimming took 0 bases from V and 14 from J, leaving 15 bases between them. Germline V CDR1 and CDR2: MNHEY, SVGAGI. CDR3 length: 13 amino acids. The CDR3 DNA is TGTGCCAGCAGTTACTCGAAAGTGGTCCCCGGGTATTTT. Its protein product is CASSYSKVVPGYF.

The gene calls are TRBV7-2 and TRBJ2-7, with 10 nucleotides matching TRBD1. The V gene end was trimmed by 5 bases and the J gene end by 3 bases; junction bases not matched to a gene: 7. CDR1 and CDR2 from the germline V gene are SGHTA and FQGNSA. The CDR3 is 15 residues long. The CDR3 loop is CASSPRTGGFYEQYF. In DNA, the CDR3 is TGTGCCAGCAGCCCACGGACAGGGGGATTCTACGAGCAGTACTTC. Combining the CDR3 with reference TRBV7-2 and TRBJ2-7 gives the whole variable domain GAGVSQSPSNKVTEKGKDVELRCDPISGHTALYWYRQSLGQGLEFLIYFQGNSAPDKSGLPSDRFSAERTGGSVSTLTIQRTQQEDSAVYLCASSPRTGGFYEQYFGPGTRLTVT.

The CDR3 region has the DNA TGTGCCAGCAGCCCCGTCACAGGGGACTCCTACGAGCAGTACTTC. Protein sequence: CASSPVTGDSYEQYF. The chain employs TRBV7-6 and TRBJ2-7; TRBD1 matches at 7 bases. Germline V CDR1 and CDR2: SGHVS, FNYEAQ. The CDR3 consists of 15 residues. Trimming removed 5 bases from V and 0 bases from J; junction bases left unmatched: 7.

This CDR3 is CASSVSGSGLSSYEQYF. The CDR3 DNA reads TGTGCCAGCAGCGTATCGGGTAGCGGACTTAGCTCCTACGAGCAGTACTTC. The chain links TRBV9 to TRBJ2-7; a weak D match, TRBD2 (6 bases). The CDR3 is 17 residues long. Germline CDR1 is SGDLS and CDR2 is YYNGEE. The germline V and J ends were trimmed by 1 base and 0 bases, with 17 bases remaining between them.

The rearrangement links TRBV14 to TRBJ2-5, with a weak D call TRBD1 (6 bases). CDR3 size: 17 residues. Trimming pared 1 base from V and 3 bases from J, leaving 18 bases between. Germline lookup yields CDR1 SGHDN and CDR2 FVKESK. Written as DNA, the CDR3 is TGTGCCAGCAGCCAAGGCCCTCCCCCAGGGGTGGAAGAGACCCAGTACTTC. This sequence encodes CASSQGPPPGVEETQYF.

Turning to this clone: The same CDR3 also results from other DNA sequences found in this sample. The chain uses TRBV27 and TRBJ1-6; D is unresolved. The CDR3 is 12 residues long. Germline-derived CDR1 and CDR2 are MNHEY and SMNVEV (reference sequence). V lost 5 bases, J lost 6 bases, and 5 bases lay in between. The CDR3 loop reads CASSPINSPLHF. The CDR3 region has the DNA TGTGCCAGCAGTCCAATTAATTCACCCCTCCACTTT.

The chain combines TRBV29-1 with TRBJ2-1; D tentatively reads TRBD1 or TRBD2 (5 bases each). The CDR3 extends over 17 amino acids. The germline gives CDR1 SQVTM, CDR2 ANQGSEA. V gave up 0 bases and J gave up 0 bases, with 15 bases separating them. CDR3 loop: CSVEDIISGSSYNEQFF. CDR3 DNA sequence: TGCAGCGTTGAAGATATCATCTCAGGGAGCTCCTACAATGAGCAGTTCTTC.

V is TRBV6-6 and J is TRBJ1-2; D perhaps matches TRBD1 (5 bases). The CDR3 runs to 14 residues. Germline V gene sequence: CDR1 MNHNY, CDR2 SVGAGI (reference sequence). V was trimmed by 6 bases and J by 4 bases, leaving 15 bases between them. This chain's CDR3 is CASRSATDLYGYTF. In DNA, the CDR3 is TGTGCCAGCAGATCAGCGACAGACCTCTATGGCTACACCTTC.

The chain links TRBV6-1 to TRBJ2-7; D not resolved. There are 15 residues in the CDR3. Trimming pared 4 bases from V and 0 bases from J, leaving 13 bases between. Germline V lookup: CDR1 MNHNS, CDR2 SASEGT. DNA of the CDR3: TGTGCCAGCAGTGGAAGGACGGTGAGCTCCTACGAGCAGTACTTC. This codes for CASSGRTVSSYEQYF.

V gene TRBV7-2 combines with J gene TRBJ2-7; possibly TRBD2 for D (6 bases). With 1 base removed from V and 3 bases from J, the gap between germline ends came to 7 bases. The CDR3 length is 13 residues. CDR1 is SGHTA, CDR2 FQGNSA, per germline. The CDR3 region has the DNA TGTGCCAGCAGCTTAGGGGGGGACTACGAGCAGTACTTC. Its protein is CASSLGGDYEQYF. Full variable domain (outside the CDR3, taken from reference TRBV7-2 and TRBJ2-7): GAGVSQSPSNKVTEKGKDVELRCDPISGHTALYWYRQSLGQGLEFLIYFQGNSAPDKSGLPSDRFSAERTGGSVSTLTIQRTQQEDSAVYLCASSLGGDYEQYFGPGTRLTVT.

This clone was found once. CDR3 residues: CASSIEMRTDEQYF. CDR3 DNA sequence: TGTGCCAGTAGTATAGAAATGAGGACCGACGAGCAGTACTTC. The chain combines TRBV19 with TRBJ2-7, with unresolved D. Germline CDR1 reads LNHDA; CDR2 reads SQIVND (reference sequence). Trimming took 0 bases from V and 5 from J, leaving 11 bases between them. The CDR3 length is 14 residues.

CDR3 sequence (DNA): TGTGCCAGCAGCTTACTACCCCCGGGGGGGGCTACCCAGTACTTC. This sequence encodes CASSLLPPGGATQYF. J is TRBJ2-5 and V is TRBV7-8; 8 bases map to TRBD2. Trimming at V came to 2 bases and at J to 8 bases, leaving 10 bases not matched to a gene. CDR3 length: 15 amino acids. Germline V gene sequence: CDR1 SGHVS, CDR2 FQNEAQ.

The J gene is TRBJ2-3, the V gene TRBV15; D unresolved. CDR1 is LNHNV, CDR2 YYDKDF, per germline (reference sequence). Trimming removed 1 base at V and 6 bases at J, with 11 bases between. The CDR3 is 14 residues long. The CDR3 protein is CATSRVVNLDTQYF. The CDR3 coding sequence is TGTGCCACCAGCAGAGTGGTAAACTTGGATACGCAGTATTTT.

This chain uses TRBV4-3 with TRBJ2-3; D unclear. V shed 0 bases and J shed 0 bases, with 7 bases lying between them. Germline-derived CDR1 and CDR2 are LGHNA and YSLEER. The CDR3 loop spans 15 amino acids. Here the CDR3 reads CASSQEARSTDTQYF. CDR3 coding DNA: TGCGCCAGCAGCCAAGAGGCTAGAAGCACAGATACGCAGTATTTT.